These 24 T cell receptor beta chains originate from one sample sequenced in a study of shared clonotypes between healthy human individuals. TCRdb's table, derived via immunoSEQ multiplex PCR, lists solely in-frame clones and lacks some. The sample holds about 2.2 million clones, roughly 93% seen once. As defined, naive CD8 cells were CD45RO-negative and positively selected for CCR7, with terminally differentiated effector memory CD45RA+ cells excluded. Sequenced input: naive CD8+ T cells from PBMCs. These receptors all come from a man aged 18 to 29 in good health. Some clones in this sample may be carry-over from other donors' samples.

CDR3 coding DNA: TGTGCCAGCAGCCCTAGCGGGAGTGTAGGCTACGAGCAGTACTTC. Its translation is CASSPSGSVGYEQYF. V usage is TRBV11-2 and J usage is TRBJ2-7; TRBD2 matches 10 bases. The junction had 7 bases not matched to a gene; V was cut back by 5 bases and J by 3 bases. The germline V gene encodes CDR1 SGHAT and CDR2 FQNNGV. The CDR3 runs 15 residues.

The V call is TRBV10-3, the J call TRBJ2-7, with 8 bases aligning to TRBD2. CDR1 is ENHRY and CDR2 is SYGVKD in the germline V gene. The CDR3 is made up of 15 amino acids. The ends lost 6 bases at V and 2 bases at J; junction bases unmatched: 9. As DNA, the CDR3 is TGTGCCATCAGGCGGGAGGCGGGGCCTGCCTACGAGCAGTACTTC. Amino acid sequence: CAIRREAGPAYEQYF.

This clone showed up just once. The identical CDR3 is also encoded by other nucleotide sequences in the sample. The rearrangement uses TRBV27 and TRBJ2-7; 9 bases are shared with TRBD1. Trimming cost V 0 bases and J 3 bases; bases outside gene matches: 0. Germline loops: CDR1 MNHEY, CDR2 SMNVEV (reference sequence). This CDR3 region has 14 residues. CDR3 nucleotides: TGTGCCAGCAGTTTATCGGACAGGGGCTACGAGCAGTACTTC. Translated: CASSLSDRGYEQYF.

This clone was counted a few times. Other DNA sequences within the sample encode an identical CDR3. The chain employs TRBV7-8 and TRBJ2-7, with 11 nucleotides matching TRBD1. The junction had 2 bases not matched to a gene; V was cut back by 1 base and J by 3 bases. Germline V gives CDR1 SGHVS, CDR2 FQNEAQ. The CDR3 extends over 15 amino acids. CDR3 in DNA: TGTGCCAGCAGCTTAGAGGGGACAGGGGGCTACGAGCAGTACTTC. Amino acid sequence: CASSLEGTGGYEQYF.

The chain employs TRBV28 and TRBJ2-7; D remains unclear. The ends were cut back, 6 bases at V and 3 bases at J, with 12 bases in the middle. Germline-derived CDR1 and CDR2 are MDHEN and SYDVKM. The CDR3 extends over 13 amino acids. CDR3 coding DNA: TGTGCCAGCAGCTATAGTGTCCTCTACGAGCAGTACTTC. It specifies CASSYSVLYEQYF.

This clone came up once. This chain connects TRBV19 to TRBJ2-5; D possibly matches TRBD1 or TRBD2 (6 bases each). Deletions cut 6 bases from V and 2 bases from J, with 25 bases between. CDR3 length equals 18 residues. CDR1 is LNHDA and CDR2 is SQIVND in the germline V gene (reference sequence). CDR3 nucleotides: TGTGCCAGTAGCCAAGGCCCGCCACAGGGACTTCAACAAGAGACCCAGTACTTC. This sequence encodes CASSQGPPQGLQQETQYF.

The rearrangement uses TRBV11-3 and TRBJ2-3, with D possibly matching TRBD2 (6 bases). The germline V and J ends were trimmed by 1 base and 3 bases, with 11 bases remaining between them. The length of the CDR3 is 15 residues. From germline, CDR1 is SGHNT and CDR2 YENEEA. CDR3: CASSLAGVGTDTQYF. CDR3 bases: TGTGCCAGCAGCTTAGCGGGAGTGGGAACAGATACGCAGTATTTT.

The V call is TRBV1, the J call TRBJ2-1; the table's D call, TRBD2, was not checked against the DNA. TRBV1 is termed a pseudogene. This CDR3 is 19 amino acids long. The CDR3 bases are TGCACCAGCAGCCAAGAGAACTCTAGCGGGAGGGCCTGGGGCAATGAGCAGTTCTTC. It translates to CTSSQENSSGRAWGNEQFF.

This chain links TRBV7-9 with TRBJ2-7; no firm D call. Germline V lookup: CDR1 SEHNR, CDR2 FQNEAQ (reference sequence). The CDR3 contains 14 residues. V shed 4 bases and J shed 0 bases, with 10 bases lying between them. The chain's CDR3 is CASSSYLSSYEQYF. In nucleotides, the CDR3 is TGTGCCAGCAGCTCTTACCTTAGCTCCTACGAGCAGTACTTC.

The rearrangement uses TRBV28 and TRBJ2-2; 7 nucleotides agree with TRBD1. CDR1 MDHEN and CDR2 SYDVKM come from the germline V gene. The CDR3 runs to 15 residues. Trimming at V came to 1 base and at J to 6 bases, leaving 5 bases not matched to a gene. The CDR3 region has the DNA TGTGCCAGCAGTTTATACAGGGGTACGGCCGGGGAGCTGTTTTTT. This gives the protein CASSLYRGTAGELFF.

The chain has TRBV6-1 and TRBJ2-3; tentatively, D is TRBD2 (6 bases). CDR3 length: 15 amino acids. Deletions cut 4 bases from V and 0 bases from J, with 11 bases between. From germline, CDR1 is MNHNS and CDR2 SASEGT. The CDR3 DNA reads TGTGCCAGCAGTGCCCGGACTACAAGCACAGATACGCAGTATTTT. As protein: CASSARTTSTDTQYF.

The chain combines TRBV4-3 with TRBJ2-3; D unresolved. Trimming left V 1 base short and J 0 bases short, with 8 bases between. The germline V gene encodes CDR1 LGHNA and CDR2 YSLEER. The CDR3 is made up of 15 amino acids. Here the CDR3 DNA reads TGCGCCAGCAGCCAAGGTCTGGCTAGCACAGATACGCAGTATTTT. This gives the protein CASSQGLASTDTQYF.

The chain joins TRBV7-9 to TRBJ2-5, with D perhaps TRBD1 (5 bases). The length of the CDR3 is 16 residues. Trimming cost V 1 base and J 2 bases, with 14 bases left between them. CDR1 is SEHNR and CDR2 is FQNEAQ in the germline V gene (reference sequence). The CDR3 DNA reads TGTGCCAGCAGCTTAGGATTCAGGGTCCGACAAGAGACCCAGTACTTC. It encodes CASSLGFRVRQETQYF.

This clone was detected only a few times. V and J are TRBV19 and TRBJ1-1; D possibly corresponds to TRBD1 (5 bases). This CDR3 has 12 amino acids. V gave up 3 bases and J gave up 8 bases, with 10 bases separating them. From germline, CDR1 is LNHDA and CDR2 SQIVND (reference sequence). The CDR3 sequence is CASSISRGEAFF. Written as DNA, the CDR3 is TGTGCCAGTAGTATTTCCCGGGGGGAAGCTTTCTTT.

The V call is TRBV30, the J call TRBJ2-7; 8 positions match TRBD2. The CDR3 is 13 amino acids. CDR1 and CDR2 from the germline V gene are GTSNPN and SVGIG (reference sequence). This CDR3 is CGLAGPSTYEQYF. The CDR3, as DNA: TGTGGGCTAGCGGGTCCCAGCACCTACGAGCAGTACTTC.

V is TRBV25-1 and J is TRBJ1-1; the D gene is possibly TRBD1 (6 bases). V was clipped by 6 bases and J by 6 bases, with 17 bases between them. The germline V gene has CDR1 MGHDK and CDR2 SYGVNS. This CDR3 is 14 amino acids long. CDR3 protein: CASSLQGGIAEAFF. DNA of the CDR3: TGTGCCAGCAGCCTACAGGGAGGGATAGCTGAAGCTTTCTTT.

This clone was seen a single time. CDR3 region: CASSEERIWEFF. The CDR3 DNA reads as TGTGCCAGCAGTGAAGAAAGAATTTGGGAGTTCTTC. J is TRBJ2-1 and V is TRBV2; D gene uncertain. This CDR3 is built from 12 residues. Germline CDR1 reads SNHLY; CDR2 reads FYNNEI. Trimming pared 1 base from V and 14 bases from J, leaving 12 bases between.

V gene TRBV7-9 combines with J gene TRBJ2-6, with a possible D match to TRBD2 (6 bases). Germline CDR1 is SEHNR and CDR2 is FQNEAQ (reference sequence). Trimming pared 6 bases from V and 2 bases from J, leaving 14 bases between. The CDR3 is made up of 16 amino acids. Here the CDR3 reads CASSFITGAGANVLTF. The CDR3 DNA reads as TGTGCCAGCAGTTTTATTACGGGGGCTGGGGCCAACGTCCTGACTTTC.

This chain joins TRBV2 and TRBJ2-7, with 10 bases aligning to TRBD2. Unmatched junction bases numbered 6, after V lost 1 base and J lost 0 bases. This CDR3 is 17 amino acids long. Germline V CDR1 and CDR2: SNHLY, FYNNEI. CDR3 amino acids: CASSEDRRTSGSYEQYF. The CDR3 DNA follows: TGTGCCAGCAGTGAAGATCGTCGGACTAGCGGCTCCTACGAGCAGTACTTC.

This clone occurred once. The chain joins TRBV28 to TRBJ2-7; maybe TRBD1 (6 bases). Germline V lookup: CDR1 MDHEN, CDR2 SYDVKM. Trimming shortened V by 3 bases and J by 0 bases, and 12 bases separated the two germline ends. CDR3 length equals 15 residues. The CDR3, as DNA: TGTGCCAGCAGTTTCAAGGGGGTTCCCTCCTACGAGCAGTACTTC. Protein product: CASSFKGVPSYEQYF.

In its sample, this clone was seen once. The CDR3 nucleotides read TGTGCCAGCAGCGCAACCGGGACTAGCGGGAGATCAGGCTACGAGCAGTACTTC. Translating it yields CASSATGTSGRSGYEQYF. V is TRBV9 and J is TRBJ2-7; TRBD2 matches 14 bases. Germline V gene lookup returns CDR1 SGDLS and CDR2 YYNGEE. The CDR3 runs 18 residues. J was trimmed by 3 bases and V by 3 bases; bases with no gene match: 11.

This rearrangement joins TRBV13 to TRBJ1-2; D call uncertain. Germline assignment: CDR1 PRHDT and CDR2 FYEKMQ (reference sequence). V was trimmed by 4 bases and J by 5 bases, leaving 14 bases between them. The CDR3 covers 14 residues. The CDR3 region is CASSSRGVGYGYTF. The CDR3 DNA reads TGTGCCAGCAGCTCCCGTGGGGTTGGATATGGCTACACCTTC.

The gene calls are TRBV4-1 and TRBJ1-5; TRBD1 matches at 7 bases. The V gene's germline CDR1 is MGHRA and CDR2 YSYEKL. V lost 2 bases, J lost 7 bases, and 14 bases stayed unmatched. The length of the CDR3 is 17 residues. CDR3 sequence (DNA): TGCGCCAGCAGCCAATTGCCCCCGCGACAGGGTGAACAGCCCCAGCATTTT. Amino acid sequence: CASSQLPPRQGEQPQHF.

This chain connects TRBV27 to TRBJ2-2, with TRBD1 matching over 7 bases. This CDR3 has 16 residues. CDR1 and CDR2 from the germline V gene are MNHEY and SMNVEV (reference sequence). With V trimmed by 5 bases and J by 5 bases, 11 bases remained unmatched. For the CDR3, the DNA is TGTGCCAGCAGTCTGAAAGGGGGCTTTTATACCGGGGAGCTGTTTTTT. Protein: CASSLKGGFYTGELFF.